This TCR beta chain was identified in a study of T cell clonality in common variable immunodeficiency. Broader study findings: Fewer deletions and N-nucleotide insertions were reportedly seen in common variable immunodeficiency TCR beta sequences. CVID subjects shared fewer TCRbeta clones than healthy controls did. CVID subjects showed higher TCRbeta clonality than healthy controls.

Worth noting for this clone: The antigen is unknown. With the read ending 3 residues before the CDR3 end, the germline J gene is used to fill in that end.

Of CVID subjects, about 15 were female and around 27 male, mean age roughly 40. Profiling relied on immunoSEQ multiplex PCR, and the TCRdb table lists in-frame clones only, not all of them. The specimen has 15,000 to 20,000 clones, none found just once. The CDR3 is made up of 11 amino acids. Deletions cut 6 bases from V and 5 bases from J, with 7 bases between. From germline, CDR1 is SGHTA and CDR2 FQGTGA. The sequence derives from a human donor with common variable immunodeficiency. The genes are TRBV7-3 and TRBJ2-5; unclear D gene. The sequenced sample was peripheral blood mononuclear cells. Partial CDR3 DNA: TGTGCCAGCAGTTCCGGGGAGACC. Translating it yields CASSSGET. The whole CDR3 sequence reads CASSSGETQYF.